Listed below are T cell receptor beta chains from one sample, sequenced in a study of shared clonotypes between healthy human individuals. Assay: immunoSEQ multiplex PCR; the TCRdb copy retains only in-frame clones and omits some. The profile shows approximately 720,000 clones, approximately 90% of them singletons. Sequencing was carried out using naive CD8+ T cells sorted from blood. The receptors originated from a man younger than 45 in good health. Both conserved end residues are part of each CDR3. A D gene is named only where the DNA matches it firmly. The size entry is marked missing in some rows and otherwise reads once, few, many or a size class.

D: TRBD1
V: TRBV7-9
size: -
length: 15
J: TRBJ2-5
CDR3: CASSLVQGASETQYF
DNA: TGTGCCAGCAGCTTAGTACAGGGGGCGTCCGAGACCCAGTACTTC

D: -
V: TRBV7-7
size: -
length: 15
J: TRBJ2-7
CDR3: CASSLDSNHYGEQYF
DNA: TGTGCCAGCAGCTTAGATTCCAACCACTACGGCGAGCAGTACTTC

D: TRBD2
V: TRBV9
size: -
length: 16
J: TRBJ2-1
CDR3: CASSGGGSSGNNEQFF
DNA: TGTGCCAGCAGCGGAGGAGGGTCTAGCGGAAACAATGAGCAGTTCTTC

D: -
V: TRBV27
size: -
length: 14
J: TRBJ1-2
CDR3: CASSSYRTFYGYTF
DNA: TGTGCCAGCAGTTCTTATCGGACCTTCTATGGCTACACCTTC

D: -
V: TRBV19
size: -
length: 12
J: TRBJ1-1
CDR3: CASSPYTGEAFF
DNA: TGTGCCAGTAGTCCATACACCGGTGAAGCTTTCTTT

D: -
V: TRBV29-1
size: -
length: 14
J: TRBJ2-2
CDR3: CSVGRGPNTGELFF
DNA: TGCAGCGTTGGGAGGGGGCCGAACACCGGGGAGCTGTTTTTT

D: TRBD2
V: TRBV7-6
size: -
length: 18
J: TRBJ2-5
CDR3: CASSLAIAGSGLQETQYF
DNA: TGTGCCAGCAGCTTAGCGATAGCGGGATCAGGTCTTCAAGAGACCCAGTACTTC

D: -
V: TRBV6-5
size: -
length: 16
J: TRBJ2-3
CDR3: CASSYSLDSPLGTQYF
DNA: TGTGCCAGCAGTTACTCGCTAGATTCCCCTCTCGGTACGCAGTATTTT

D: -
V: TRBV19
size: once
length: 14
J: TRBJ2-7
CDR3: CASRSGHGSYEQYF
DNA: TGTGCCAGTAGATCGGGACACGGATCCTACGAGCAGTACTTC

D: -
V: TRBV7-9
size: -
length: 17
J: TRBJ2-7
CDR3: CASSLALDATNADEQYF
DNA: TGTGCCAGCAGCTTAGCGCTGGACGCAACTAATGCCGACGAGCAGTACTTC

D: TRBD1
V: TRBV4-1
size: once
length: 18
J: TRBJ1-1
CDR3: CASSQVAGQLIRDTEAFF
DNA: TGCGCCAGCAGCCAAGTAGCGGGACAGTTGATTAGGGACACTGAAGCTTTCTTT

D: -
V: TRBV5-4
size: -
length: 11
J: TRBJ2-1
CDR3: CASSFQNEQFF
DNA: TGTGCCAGCAGCTTCCAGAATGAGCAGTTCTTC

D: -
V: TRBV7-8
size: -
length: 14
J: TRBJ1-1
CDR3: CASSILRPATEAFF
DNA: TGTGCCAGCAGCATCCTTCGCCCTGCCACTGAAGCTTTCTTT

D: TRBD1
V: TRBV4-3
size: -
length: 14
J: TRBJ2-7
CDR3: CASSQDRGPYEQYF
DNA: TGCGCCAGCAGCCAAGACAGGGGGCCCTACGAGCAGTACTTC

D: -
V: TRBV30
size: -
length: 12
J: TRBJ1-1
CDR3: CAWSDPSVEAFF
DNA: TGTGCCTGGAGTGATCCTTCTGTGGAAGCTTTCTTT

D: TRBD1
V: TRBV6-5
size: once
length: 15
J: TRBJ2-2
CDR3: CASSYSARGSGELFF
DNA: TGTGCCAGCAGTTACTCGGCCAGGGGGTCCGGGGAGCTGTTTTTT

D: -
V: TRBV28
size: -
length: 14
J: TRBJ2-3
CDR3: CASSIKRSTDTQYF
DNA: TGTGCCAGCAGCATAAAGAGGAGCACAGATACGCAGTATTTT

D: -
V: TRBV7-9
size: -
length: 13
J: TRBJ2-5
CDR3: CASLWLPGETQYF
DNA: TGTGCCAGCTTATGGCTCCCCGGAGAGACCCAGTACTTC

D: -
V: TRBV27
size: -
length: 16
J: TRBJ2-1
CDR3: CASRAASGPNIDEQFF
DNA: TGTGCCAGCAGAGCAGCATCAGGTCCTAATATCGATGAGCAGTTCTTC

D: -
V: TRBV11-1
size: -
length: 13
J: TRBJ1-2
CDR3: CASSPDGTYGYTF
DNA: TGTGCCAGCAGCCCCGACGGGACCTATGGCTACACCTTC

D: -
V: TRBV9
size: -
length: 13
J: TRBJ1-2
CDR3: CASSVGQGNGYTF
DNA: TGTGCCAGCAGCGTCGGGCAGGGAAATGGCTACACCTTC

D: -
V: TRBV4-1
size: -
length: 17
J: TRBJ1-1
CDR3: CASSQVGSLVLGTEAFF
DNA: TGCGCCAGCAGCCAAGTCGGCAGCCTTGTTTTAGGCACTGAAGCTTTCTTT

D: -
V: TRBV10-3
size: -
length: 13
J: TRBJ2-4
CDR3: CAIKVQSGNIQYF
DNA: TGTGCCATCAAAGTCCAGTCTGGAAACATTCAGTACTTC

D: -
V: TRBV27
size: -
length: 14
J: TRBJ2-7
CDR3: CASSLNRQGGEQYF
DNA: TGTGCCAGCAGTTTAAATCGACAGGGAGGCGAGCAGTACTTC

D: TRBD2
V: TRBV7-9
size: -
length: 17
J: TRBJ2-1
CDR3: CASSSQREEVSYNEQFF
DNA: TGTGCCAGCAGCTCCCAGCGGGAGGAAGTTTCATACAATGAGCAGTTCTTC

D: TRBD2
V: TRBV18
size: -
length: 19
J: TRBJ2-2
CDR3: CASSAGTSGRPGPTGELFF
DNA: TGTGCCAGCTCGGCCGGGACTAGCGGGAGGCCGGGCCCCACCGGGGAGCTGTTTTTT

D: TRBD2
V: TRBV7-2
size: -
length: 16
J: TRBJ2-7
CDR3: CATQTLAGENSYEQYF
DNA: TGTGCCACCCAGACGTTAGCGGGAGAGAACTCCTACGAGCAGTACTTC

D: -
V: TRBV29-1
size: -
length: 19
J: TRBJ2-1
CDR3: CSVVPWADLALSSYNEQFF
DNA: TGCAGCGTTGTTCCTTGGGCAGATCTTGCACTTAGCTCCTACAATGAGCAGTTCTTC

D: TRBD1
V: TRBV7-9
size: -
length: 17
J: TRBJ2-1
CDR3: CASSQDRDREQVAGQFF
DNA: TGTGCCAGCAGCCAAGACCGGGACAGGGAACAGGTCGCCGGGCAGTTCTTC

D: -
V: TRBV6-5
size: -
length: 13
J: TRBJ2-1
CDR3: CASSYGPADEQFF
DNA: TGTGCCAGCAGTTACGGGCCTGCCGATGAGCAGTTCTTC

D: -
V: TRBV6-1
size: -
length: 14
J: TRBJ2-7
CDR3: CASRIAGNHYEQYF
DNA: TGTGCCAGTCGCATTGCCGGGAACCACTACGAGCAGTACTTC

D: -
V: TRBV12-5
size: -
length: 16
J: TRBJ2-3
CDR3: CASASGVATSTDTQYF
DNA: TGTGCTAGTGCCTCTGGAGTAGCGACTAGCACAGATACGCAGTATTTT

D: -
V: TRBV7-8
size: -
length: 13
J: TRBJ2-7
CDR3: CASRPGTNYEQYF
DNA: TGTGCCAGCAGACCTGGGACAAACTACGAGCAGTACTTC

D: -
V: TRBV5-8
size: -
length: 16
J: TRBJ2-1
CDR3: CASSSPGGSPYNEQFF
DNA: TGTGCCAGCAGCTCCCCAGGGGGGAGCCCCTACAATGAGCAGTTCTTC

D: -
V: TRBV7-9
size: -
length: 14
J: TRBJ1-5
CDR3: CASSPIDSNQPQHF
DNA: TGTGCCAGCAGTCCGATCGATAGCAATCAGCCCCAGCATTTT

D: TRBD1
V: TRBV6-1
size: once
length: 13
J: TRBJ2-7
CDR3: CASSETGAYEQYF
DNA: TGTGCCAGCAGTGAGACAGGGGCCTACGAGCAGTACTTC

D: -
V: TRBV9
size: -
length: 13
J: TRBJ2-5
CDR3: CASTPGFQETQYF
DNA: TGTGCCAGCACCCCGGGGTTTCAAGAGACCCAGTACTTC

D: TRBD1
V: TRBV6-5
size: few
length: 14
J: TRBJ1-1
CDR3: CASSPTGARTEAFF
DNA: TGTGCCAGCAGTCCAACAGGGGCCCGCACTGAAGCTTTCTTT

D: TRBD2
V: TRBV28
size: -
length: 17
J: TRBJ2-3
CDR3: CASSFMTSGRLTDTQYF
DNA: TGTGCCAGCAGTTTTATGACTAGCGGGAGATTGACAGATACGCAGTATTTT

D: -
V: TRBV29-1
size: -
length: 13
J: TRBJ2-3
CDR3: CSVYGSYTDTQYF
DNA: TGCAGCGTGTACGGGAGTTACACAGATACGCAGTATTTT

D: -
V: TRBV25-1
size: -
length: 13
J: TRBJ2-7
CDR3: CASSAGTAYEQYF
DNA: TGTGCCAGCAGTGCGGGGACGGCTTACGAGCAGTACTTC

D: -
V: TRBV7-2
size: -
length: 15
J: TRBJ2-3
CDR3: CASSLGGGFTDTQYF
DNA: TGTGCCAGCAGCTTAGGTGGGGGGTTTACAGATACGCAGTATTTT

D: TRBD1
V: TRBV9
size: -
length: 15
J: TRBJ1-1
CDR3: CASSVGDRTNTEAFF
DNA: TGTGCCAGCAGCGTGGGGGACAGGACGAACACTGAAGCTTTCTTT

D: -
V: TRBV2
size: -
length: 13
J: TRBJ2-7
CDR3: CASCSGHSYEQYF
DNA: TGTGCCAGCTGTTCGGGGCACTCCTACGAGCAGTACTTC

D: -
V: TRBV21-1
size: -
length: 15
J: TRBJ1-1
CDR3: CASSEKGYGNTEAFF
DNA: TGTGCCAGCAGCGAAAAGGGGTACGGGAACACTGAAGCTTTCTTT

D: -
V: TRBV6-5
size: once
length: 14
J: TRBJ2-3
CDR3: CASSPPGDTDTQYF
DNA: TGTGCCAGCAGTCCCCCCGGAGACACAGATACGCAGTATTTT

D: TRBD2
V: TRBV9
size: -
length: 16
J: TRBJ2-5
CDR3: CASSNPLAGARETQYF
DNA: TGTGCCAGCAGCAATCCGCTAGCGGGAGCGAGAGAGACCCAGTACTTC

D: -
V: TRBV23-1
size: once
length: 15
J: TRBJ1-5
CDR3: CASSQSGRLNQPQHF
DNA: TGCGCCAGCAGTCAATCGGGCAGGTTAAATCAGCCCCAGCATTTT

D: TRBD2
V: TRBV28
size: -
length: 17
J: TRBJ2-7
CDR3: CASSGFGLAGDGYEQYF
DNA: TGTGCCAGCAGTGGCTTTGGACTAGCGGGAGATGGGTACGAGCAGTACTTC

D: -
V: TRBV29-1
size: -
length: 12
J: TRBJ2-7
CDR3: CSVEDGSYEQYF
DNA: TGCAGCGTTGAAGACGGCTCCTACGAGCAGTACTTC

D: TRBD2
V: TRBV5-3
size: -
length: 15
J: TRBJ2-7
CDR3: CASSLRTSGSYEQYF
DNA: TGTGCCAGCAGCCTCCGGACTAGCGGTTCCTACGAGCAGTACTTC

D: -
V: TRBV27
size: -
length: 14
J: TRBJ2-5
CDR3: CASSWFGGRETQYF
DNA: TGTGCCAGCAGTTGGTTCGGGGGACGAGAGACCCAGTACTTC

D: TRBD2
V: TRBV30
size: -
length: 14
J: TRBJ2-7
CDR3: CAWSPSGSDYEQYF
DNA: TGTGCCTGGAGTCCGAGCGGGAGTGACTACGAGCAGTACTTC

D: TRBD1
V: TRBV28
size: -
length: 15
J: TRBJ1-1
CDR3: CASTGRQGVYTEAFF
DNA: TGTGCCAGCACAGGTAGACAGGGGGTCTACACTGAAGCTTTCTTT

D: -
V: TRBV9
size: -
length: 10
J: TRBJ2-1
CDR3: CASSPGEQFF
DNA: TGTGCCAGCAGCCCTGGAGAGCAGTTCTTC

D: -
V: TRBV5-5
size: -
length: 15
J: TRBJ2-7
CDR3: CASSLDPGISYEQYF
DNA: TGTGCCAGCAGCTTGGATCCAGGGATCTCCTACGAGCAGTACTTC

D: TRBD2
V: TRBV9
size: -
length: 16
J: TRBJ2-1
CDR3: CASGIDFSGTHHEQFF
DNA: TGTGCCAGCGGTATCGACTTTAGCGGGACTCACCATGAGCAGTTCTTC

D: TRBD1
V: TRBV13
size: -
length: 14
J: TRBJ2-7
CDR3: CASSVGTGKYEQYF
DNA: TGTGCCAGCAGCGTGGGGACAGGGAAATACGAGCAGTACTTC

D: TRBD1
V: TRBV29-1
size: -
length: 16
J: TRBJ2-7
CDR3: CSVEARQGPSPYEQYF
DNA: TGCAGCGTTGAAGCCCGACAGGGGCCAAGTCCCTACGAGCAGTACTTC

D: TRBD1
V: TRBV11-2
size: -
length: 15
J: TRBJ2-7
CDR3: CASSSNRDSPYEQYF
DNA: TGTGCCAGCAGTTCCAACCGGGACAGCCCCTACGAGCAGTACTTC